Included here is one TCR beta chain sequence, with context. The antigen is unknown. These data originate in a study of T cell responses to AZD1222 COVID-19 vaccine. V was pared by 1 base and J by 8 bases, with 3 bases between. This CDR3 has 11 residues. CDR1 is SGHVS, CDR2 FNYEAQ, per germline. Sequenced by immunoSEQ multiplex PCR; TCRdb stores in-frame clones only, minus some. Among approximately 270,000 clones listed, 90% to 95% were seen once. The study, taken as a whole, reports: After the peak T cell response, and only then, were repertoires sampled.

The clonotype was recovered from an adult who received the AZD1222 COVID-19 vaccine. Source: peripheral blood, taken 28 days after the second AZD1222 dose. This sequence joins TRBV7-6 and TRBJ1-5; D is uncertain. The CDR3 DNA is TGTGCCAGCAGCTTAGGTAAGCCCCAGCATTTT. Its translation: CASSLGKPQHF.